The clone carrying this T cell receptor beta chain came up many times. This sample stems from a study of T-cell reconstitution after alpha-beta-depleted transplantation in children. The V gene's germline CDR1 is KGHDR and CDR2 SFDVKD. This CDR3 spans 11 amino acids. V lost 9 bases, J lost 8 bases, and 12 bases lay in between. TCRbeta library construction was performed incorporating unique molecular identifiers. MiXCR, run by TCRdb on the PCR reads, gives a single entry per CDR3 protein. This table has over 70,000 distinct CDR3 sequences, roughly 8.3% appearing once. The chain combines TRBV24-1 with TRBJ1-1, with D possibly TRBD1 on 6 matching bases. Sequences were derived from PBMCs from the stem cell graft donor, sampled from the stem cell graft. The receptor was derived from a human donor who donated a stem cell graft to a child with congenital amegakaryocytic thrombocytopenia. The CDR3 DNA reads TGTGCCACCGACAGGAGCGGGGAAGCTTTCTTT. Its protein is CATDRSGEAFF.